The source of this T cell receptor beta chain is a study of blood T cell repertoires in COVID-19. Background on the study: In each case, the material was cDNA or gDNA derived from T cells, B-cell-depleted T cells, or PBMCs.

CDR1 LNHDA and CDR2 SQIVND come from the germline V gene (reference sequence). V lost 4 bases, J lost 7 bases, and 13 bases stayed unmatched. CDR3 length: 17 amino acids. This clone has more than one count but fewer than ten. As handled by the study authors: Amplification with reference gene primers provided the estimates of nucleated cell counts. Sequencing used immunoSEQ multiplex PCR; TCRdb keeps in-frame clones, though not all of them. The V and J calls and the clone size are those of that table, but D and trimming were determined from the DNA. Of roughly 20,000 clones listed, 79% were seen once; the top ten hold roughly 50%.

The clonotype was recovered from a man aged 80 or over with acute or convalescent COVID-19. The sample consisted of peripheral blood. The gene calls are TRBV19 and TRBJ1-6; 7 bases line up with TRBD1. CDR3 nucleotide sequence: TGTGCCAGTAGTACTAGACAGGGCGGAGTTCGAAATTCACCCCTCCACTTT. Translating it yields CASSTRQGGVRNSPLHF.